This T cell receptor beta chain stems from a study of T cell clones after liver transplantation. The repertoire was sequenced with immunoSEQ multiplex PCR; TCRdb's copy has only in-frame clones and lacks some. The repertoire holds 65,000 to 90,000 clones, with about 92% as singletons. Regarding this clone: Antigen unknown.

Trimming pared 1 base from V and 5 bases from J, leaving 10 bases between. Germline CDR1 is SGHRS and CDR2 is YFSETQ. This CDR3 comprises 14 residues. Overall study findings and caveats: A significant post-transplant drop in circulating graft-donor-reactive CD4 TCRbeta sequences occurred in most of the 8 subjects.

The receptor was isolated from a human donor who received a liver transplant. Sequencing was performed on CD4+ T cells from blood, taken before liver transplant. V gene TRBV5-1 combines with J gene TRBJ2-1, with D unclear. CDR3 protein: CASSLTGANNEQFF. CDR3 DNA sequence: TGCGCCAGCAGCTTGACGGGCGCGAACAATGAGCAGTTCTTC.